The text below deals with one TCR beta chain. This sample stems from a study of beta chain features in type 1 diabetes. Study-wide context: Researchers looked at approximately 110,000,000 sorted cells across all samples.

The CDR3 runs 15 residues. With 8 bases removed from V and 3 bases from J, the gap between germline ends came to 19 bases. Looked up from germline, CDR1 is MDHEN and CDR2 is SYDVKM. The whole isolated RNA underwent reverse transcription, so sequencing captured expressed TCRB transcripts. Using immunoSEQ multiplex PCR, the repertoire was profiled, and TCRdb retains in-frame clones only, with some absent. The table includes over 300,000 clones, 6.5% to 10% detected once. Material: central memory CD4+ T cells from blood. The source of this sequence is a woman between 18 and 30 years old in good health. V and J are TRBV28 and TRBJ2-5; D perhaps matches TRBD2 (5 bases). CDR3 coding DNA: TGTGCCAGCGGAAGCGCCCAGCCGGGAAAAGAGACCCAGTACTTC. It specifies CASGSAQPGKETQYF.